These T cell receptor beta chains were read from a single sample in a study of a mutant IDH1 vaccine in newly diagnosed glioma. Some clones are missing from TCRdb's copy, which holds only in-frame ones; the method was immunoSEQ multiplex PCR. Of 50,000 to 65,000 clones listed, 80% to 90% are singletons. These receptors are not linked to any known antigen. The input for sequencing was PBMCs, taken from a glioma patient whose treatment included an IDH1 peptide vaccine. The source of these receptors is a man aged 40-50 years with glioma. Both conserved end residues are part of each CDR3. D genes are given only for firm matches. For some rows the clone size is stated as once, few or many, or as a class when expanded; others skip it.

-	-	TRBV19	TRBJ2-7	TGTGCCAGTAGTTTCCAGGACTTTCCATCCTACGAGCAGTACTTC	CASSFQDFPSYEQYF
-	-	TRBV29-1	TRBJ2-1	TGCAGCGTCCTGACCGGGACTCCCAATCAGCAGTTCTTC	CSVLTGTPNQQFF
-	-	TRBV19	TRBJ1-2	TGTGCCAGTAACCCCCTAGGACAGATGACTGGCTACACCTTC	CASNPLGQMTGYTF
TRBD1	-	TRBV6-1	TRBJ1-1	TGTGCCAGCAGTCGAACCATAGACAGGGGAGCTTTCTTT	CASSRTIDRGAFF
-	-	TRBV7-2	TRBJ2-1	TGTGCCAGCAGCTTAGCCCCCTTGAGTAACAATGAGCAGTTCTTC	CASSLAPLSNNEQFF
-	-	TRBV2	TRBJ2-7	TGTGCCAGCAGTGCTCCGGGACAAGGCGGGCAGCAGTACTTC	CASSAPGQGGQQYF
TRBD1	-	TRBV6-1	TRBJ2-3	TGTGCCACCTCGGGACAGAGCCCAGATACGCAGTATTTT	CATSGQSPDTQYF
-	-	TRBV19	TRBJ2-1	TGTGCCAGTAGTAGGGGGGACTACAATGAGCAGTTCTTC	CASSRGDYNEQFF
TRBD2	-	TRBV4-1	TRBJ2-1	TGCGCCAGCAGATTAGCCGGGACTAGAAGCAATGAGCAGTTCTTC	CASRLAGTRSNEQFF
TRBD1	-	TRBV7-3	TRBJ1-1	TGTGCCAGCAGTCTTGGCGACAGGGACCTTTCCTTTAACACTGAAGCTTTCTTT	CASSLGDRDLSFNTEAFF
-	few	TRBV5-1	TRBJ2-7	TGCGCCAGCAGCTTGGTCCAGGGTGACCACGAGCAGTACTTC	CASSLVQGDHEQYF
-	-	TRBV6-5	TRBJ1-1	TGTGCCAGCAGTTCCGAGGTTGGATATGAAGCTTTCTTT	CASSSEVGYEAFF
TRBD1	-	TRBV7-8	TRBJ1-2	TGTGCCAGCAGCTTAGAACGCCAGGGGGCCAGGGGCTACACCTTC	CASSLERQGARGYTF